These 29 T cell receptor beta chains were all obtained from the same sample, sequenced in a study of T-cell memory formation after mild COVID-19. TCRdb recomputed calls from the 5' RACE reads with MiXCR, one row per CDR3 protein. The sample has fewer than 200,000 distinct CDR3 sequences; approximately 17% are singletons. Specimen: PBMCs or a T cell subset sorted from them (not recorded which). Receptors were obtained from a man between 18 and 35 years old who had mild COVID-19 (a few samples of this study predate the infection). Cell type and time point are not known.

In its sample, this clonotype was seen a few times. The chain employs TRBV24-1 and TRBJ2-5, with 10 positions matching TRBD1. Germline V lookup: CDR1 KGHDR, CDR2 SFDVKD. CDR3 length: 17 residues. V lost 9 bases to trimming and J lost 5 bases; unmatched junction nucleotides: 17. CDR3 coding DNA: TGTGCCACCGGAAATAGTCCTATGACAGGGGGCTTTGAGACCCAGTACTTC. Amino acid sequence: CATGNSPMTGGFETQYF.

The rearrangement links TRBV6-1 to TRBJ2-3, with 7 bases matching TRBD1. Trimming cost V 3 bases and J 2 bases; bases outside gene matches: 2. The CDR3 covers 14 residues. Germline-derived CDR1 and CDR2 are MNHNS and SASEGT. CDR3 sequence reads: CASSEDRNTDTQYF. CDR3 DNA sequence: TGTGCCAGCAGTGAGGACAGGAACACAGATACGCAGTATTTT.

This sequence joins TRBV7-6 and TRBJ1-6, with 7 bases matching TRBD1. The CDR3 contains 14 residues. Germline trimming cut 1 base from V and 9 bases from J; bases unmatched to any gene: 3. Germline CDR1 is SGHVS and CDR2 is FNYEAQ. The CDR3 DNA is TGTGCCAGCAGCTTAGAGGGGGCCGCTTCACCCCTCCACTTT. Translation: CASSLEGAASPLHF.

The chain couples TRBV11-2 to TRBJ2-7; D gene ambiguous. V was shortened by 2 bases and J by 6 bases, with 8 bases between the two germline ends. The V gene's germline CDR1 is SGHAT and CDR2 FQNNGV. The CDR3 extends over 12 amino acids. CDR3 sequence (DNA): TGTGCCAGCAGCTTACTACCTGGCGAGCAGTACGTC. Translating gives CASSLLPGEQYV.

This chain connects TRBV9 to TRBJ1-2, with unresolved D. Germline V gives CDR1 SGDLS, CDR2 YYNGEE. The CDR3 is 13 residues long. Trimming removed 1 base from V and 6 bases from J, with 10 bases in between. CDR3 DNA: TGTGCCAGCAGCGTAAGAGCAAGGGATGGCTACACCTTC. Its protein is CASSVRARDGYTF. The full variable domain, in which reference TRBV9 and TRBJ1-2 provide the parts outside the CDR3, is DSGVTQTPKHLITATGQRVTLRCSPRSGDLSVYWYQQSLDQGLQFLIQYYNGEERAKGNILERFSAQQFPDLHSELNLSSLELGDSALYFCASSVRARDGYTFGSGTRLTVV.

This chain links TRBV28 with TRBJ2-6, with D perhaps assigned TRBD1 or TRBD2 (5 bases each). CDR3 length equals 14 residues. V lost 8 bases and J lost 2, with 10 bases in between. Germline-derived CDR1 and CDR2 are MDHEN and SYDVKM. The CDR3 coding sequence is TGTGCCAGCGGGGGATCGGCTGGGGCCAACGTCCTGACTTTC. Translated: CASGGSAGANVLTF.

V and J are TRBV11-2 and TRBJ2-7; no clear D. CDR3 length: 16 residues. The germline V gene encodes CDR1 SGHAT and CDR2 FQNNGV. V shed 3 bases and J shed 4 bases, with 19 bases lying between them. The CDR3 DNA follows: TGTGCCAGCAGCTTCGGCCCGTGCGGCGGTCTATACGAGCAGTACGTC. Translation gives CASSFGPCGGLYEQYV.

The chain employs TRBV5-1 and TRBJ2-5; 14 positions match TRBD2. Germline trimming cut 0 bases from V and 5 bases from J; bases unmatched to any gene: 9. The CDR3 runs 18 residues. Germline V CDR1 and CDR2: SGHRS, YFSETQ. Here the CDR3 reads CASSLVPPGTSGGETQYF. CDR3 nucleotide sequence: TGCGCCAGCAGCTTGGTACCCCCCGGGACTAGCGGGGGTGAGACCCAGTACTTC.

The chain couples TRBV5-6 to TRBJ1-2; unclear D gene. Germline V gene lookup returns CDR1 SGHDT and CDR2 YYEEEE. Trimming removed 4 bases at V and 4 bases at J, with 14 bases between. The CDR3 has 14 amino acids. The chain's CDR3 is CASSPGSVPYGYTF. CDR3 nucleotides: TGTGCCAGCAGCCCCGGGAGCGTCCCCTATGGCTACACCTTC.

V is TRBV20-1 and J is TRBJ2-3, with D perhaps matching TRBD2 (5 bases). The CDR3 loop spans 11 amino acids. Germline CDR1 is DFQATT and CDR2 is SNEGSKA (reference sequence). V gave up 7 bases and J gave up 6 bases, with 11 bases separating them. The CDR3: CSGGFVDTQYF. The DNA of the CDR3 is TGCAGTGGAGGGTTCGTGGATACGCAGTATTTT.

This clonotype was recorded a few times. CDR3 amino acids: CASSLGQGWTGELFF. The CDR3 nucleotides are TGTGCCAGCAGTTTGGGGCAGGGTTGGACCGGGGAGCTGTTTTTT. The chain couples TRBV12-3 or TRBV12-4 to TRBJ2-2; D might be TRBD1 (5 bases). The CDR3 covers 15 residues. Trimming shortened V by 3 bases and J by 5 bases, and 13 bases separated the two germline ends.

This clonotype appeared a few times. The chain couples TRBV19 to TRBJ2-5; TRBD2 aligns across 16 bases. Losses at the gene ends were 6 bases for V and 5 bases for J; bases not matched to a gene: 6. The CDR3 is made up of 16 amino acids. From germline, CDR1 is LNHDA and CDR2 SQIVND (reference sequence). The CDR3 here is CASSGTSGGVRETQYF. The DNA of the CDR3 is TGTGCCAGTAGCGGGACTAGCGGGGGGGTGCGGGAGACCCAGTACTTC.

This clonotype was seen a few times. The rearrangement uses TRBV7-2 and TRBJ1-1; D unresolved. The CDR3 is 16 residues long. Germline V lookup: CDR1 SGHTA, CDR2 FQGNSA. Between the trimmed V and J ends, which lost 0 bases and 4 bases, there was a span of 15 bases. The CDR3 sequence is CASSLAGSGYGTEAFF. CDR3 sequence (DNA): TGTGCCAGCAGCTTAGCGGGGTCGGGGTACGGCACTGAAGCTTTCTTT. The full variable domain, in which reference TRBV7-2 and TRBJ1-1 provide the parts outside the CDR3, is GAGVSQSPSNKVTEKGKDVELRCDPISGHTALYWYRQSLGQGLEFLIYFQGNSAPDKSGLPSDRFSAERTGGSVSTLTIQRTQQEDSAVYLCASSLAGSGYGTEAFFGQGTRLTVV.

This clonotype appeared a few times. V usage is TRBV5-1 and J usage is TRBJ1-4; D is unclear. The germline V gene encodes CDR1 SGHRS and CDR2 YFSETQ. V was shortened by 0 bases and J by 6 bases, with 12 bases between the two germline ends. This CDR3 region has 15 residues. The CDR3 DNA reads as TGCGCCAGCAGCTTGGGTAGTGGGAGGCATGAAAAACTGTTTTTT. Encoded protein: CASSLGSGRHEKLFF.

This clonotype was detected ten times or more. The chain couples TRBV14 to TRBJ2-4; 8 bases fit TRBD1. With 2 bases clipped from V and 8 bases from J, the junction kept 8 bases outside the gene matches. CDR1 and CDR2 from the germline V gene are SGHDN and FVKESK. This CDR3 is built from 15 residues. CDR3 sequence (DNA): TGTGCCAGCAGCCAACTTACAGGGGGGTCGGACATTCAGTACTTC. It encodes CASSQLTGGSDIQYF.

Here the CDR3 reads CSASPGTASSYEQYV. Written as DNA, the CDR3 is TGCAGTGCTAGCCCCGGGACTGCTAGCTCCTACGAGCAGTACGTC. V is TRBV20-1 and J is TRBJ2-7; weak D call: TRBD2 (6 bases). Germline lookup yields CDR1 DFQATT and CDR2 SNEGSKA (reference sequence). This CDR3 contains 15 residues. The V end lost 3 bases, the J end lost 0 bases, and 15 bases lay between the germline ends.

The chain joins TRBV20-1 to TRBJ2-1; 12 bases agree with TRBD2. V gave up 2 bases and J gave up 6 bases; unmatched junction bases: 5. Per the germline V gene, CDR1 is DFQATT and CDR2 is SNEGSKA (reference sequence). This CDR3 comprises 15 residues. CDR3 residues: CSARRTSGVANEQFF. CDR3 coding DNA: TGCAGTGCTAGAAGGACTAGCGGGGTGGCCAATGAGCAGTTCTTC.

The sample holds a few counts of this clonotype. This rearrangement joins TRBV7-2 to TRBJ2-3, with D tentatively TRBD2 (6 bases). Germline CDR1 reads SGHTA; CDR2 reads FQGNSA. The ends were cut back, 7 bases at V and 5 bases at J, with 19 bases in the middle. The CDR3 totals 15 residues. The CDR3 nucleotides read TGTGCCAGCACCGAATTGACTAGGTTTCTAGATACGCAGTATTTT. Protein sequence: CASTELTRFLDTQYF.

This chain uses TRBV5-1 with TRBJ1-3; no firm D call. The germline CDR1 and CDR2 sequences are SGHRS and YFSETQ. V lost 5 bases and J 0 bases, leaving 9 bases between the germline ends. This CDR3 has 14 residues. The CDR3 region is CASRDGFSGNTIYF. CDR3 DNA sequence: TGCGCCAGCAGGGACGGTTTCTCTGGAAACACCATATATTTT.

CDR3 sequence (DNA): TGTGCCAGCAGGCAACCGAGACAGGTTTACTCTGGGGCCAACGTCCTGACTTTC. Translation gives CASRQPRQVYSGANVLTF. This rearrangement joins TRBV11-2 to TRBJ2-6; maybe TRBD1 (6 bases). The V and J ends lost 6 bases and 0 bases respectively, with 18 bases between them. This CDR3 has 18 residues. Germline CDR1 SGHAT, CDR2 FQNNGV.

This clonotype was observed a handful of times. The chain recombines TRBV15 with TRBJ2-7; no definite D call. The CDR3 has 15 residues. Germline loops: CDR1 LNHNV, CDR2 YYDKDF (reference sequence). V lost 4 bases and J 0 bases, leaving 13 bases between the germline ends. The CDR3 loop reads CATSTDSGPSYEQYF. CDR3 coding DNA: TGTGCCACCAGCACCGACTCAGGTCCCTCCTACGAGCAGTACTTC.

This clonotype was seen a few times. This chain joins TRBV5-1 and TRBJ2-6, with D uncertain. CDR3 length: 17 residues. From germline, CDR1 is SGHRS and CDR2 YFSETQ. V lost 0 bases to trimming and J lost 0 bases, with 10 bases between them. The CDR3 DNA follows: TGCGCCAGCAGCTTGGCTACAGCTATCTCTGGGGCCAACGTCCTGACTTTC. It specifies CASSLATAISGANVLTF.

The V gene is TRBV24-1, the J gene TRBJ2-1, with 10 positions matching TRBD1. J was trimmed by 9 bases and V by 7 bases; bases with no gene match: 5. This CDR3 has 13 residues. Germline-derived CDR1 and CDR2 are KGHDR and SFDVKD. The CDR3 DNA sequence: TGTGCCACCAGGGGGACAGGGGACGGTGAGCAGTTCTTC. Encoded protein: CATRGTGDGEQFF.

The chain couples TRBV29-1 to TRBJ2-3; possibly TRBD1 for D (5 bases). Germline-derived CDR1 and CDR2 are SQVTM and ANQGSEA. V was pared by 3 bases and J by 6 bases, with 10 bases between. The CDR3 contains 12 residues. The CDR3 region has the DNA TGCAGCGTTGATGGGGCAGGGGATACGCAGTATTTT. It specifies CSVDGAGDTQYF.

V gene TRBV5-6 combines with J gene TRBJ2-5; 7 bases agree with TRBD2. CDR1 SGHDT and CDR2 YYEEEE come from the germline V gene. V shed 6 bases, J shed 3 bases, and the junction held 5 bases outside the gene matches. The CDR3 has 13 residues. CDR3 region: CASTRRGKETQYF. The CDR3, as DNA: TGTGCCAGCACTAGGCGGGGGAAAGAGACCCAGTACTTC.

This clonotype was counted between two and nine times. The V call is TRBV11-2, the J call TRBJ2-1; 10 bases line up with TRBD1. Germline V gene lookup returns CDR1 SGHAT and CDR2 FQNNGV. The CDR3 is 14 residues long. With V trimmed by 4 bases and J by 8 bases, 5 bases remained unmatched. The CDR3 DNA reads TGTGCCAGCAGCTCGGGACAGGGGTGGTATGAGCAGTTCTTC. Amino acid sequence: CASSSGQGWYEQFF.

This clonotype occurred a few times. The CDR3 DNA is TGTGCCCTGGCCCGGGACAGCTACTATGGCTACACCTTC. It translates to CALARDSYYGYTF. V usage is TRBV7-2 and J usage is TRBJ1-2; TRBD1 matches 7 bases. This CDR3 has 13 residues. V trimming: 11 bases; J trimming: 3 bases; junction bases outside the gene matches: 9. CDR1 and CDR2 (germline): SGHTA, FQGNSA.

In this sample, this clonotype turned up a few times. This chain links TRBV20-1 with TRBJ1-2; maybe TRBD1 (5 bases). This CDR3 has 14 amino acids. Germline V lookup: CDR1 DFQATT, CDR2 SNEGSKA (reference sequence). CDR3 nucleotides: TGCAGCGCCGGGGGGGGAACCGGCGACTATGGCTACACCTTC. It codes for CSAGGGTGDYGYTF.

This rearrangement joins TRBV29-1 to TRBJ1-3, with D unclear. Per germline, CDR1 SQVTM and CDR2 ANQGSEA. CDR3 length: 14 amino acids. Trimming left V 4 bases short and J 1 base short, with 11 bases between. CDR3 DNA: TGCAGCGTTGGAATAGACCGTTCTGGAAACACCATATATTTT. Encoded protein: CSVGIDRSGNTIYF.